A single sample gave rise to the 11 T cell receptor beta chains below, sequenced in a study of control samples from healthy donors and cancer patients. The assay was immunoSEQ multiplex PCR, and TCRdb's table has in-frame clones only and misses some. The sample lists 75,000 to 90,000 clones, approximately 91% occurring once. Sequenced: PBMCs. These receptors were obtained from a woman between 50 and 59 years old with colorectal cancer.

This CDR3 reads CASSSRLAVDTQYF. The CDR3 DNA follows: TGTGCCAGCAGCTCGCGACTAGCGGTAGATACGCAGTATTTT. The V gene is TRBV7-2, the J gene TRBJ2-3; 9 bases line up with TRBD2. V lost 4 bases and J lost 5; bases outside the gene matches: 4. This CDR3 spans 14 amino acids. The germline gives CDR1 SGHTA, CDR2 FQGNSA.

V gene TRBV7-3 combines with J gene TRBJ2-7; 9 nucleotides agree with TRBD1. The CDR3 is made up of 16 amino acids. V was pared by 1 base and J by 4 bases, with 8 bases of the junction left unmatched. Germline-derived CDR1 and CDR2 are SGHTA and FQGTGA. The CDR3 reads CASSLIKDRGLYEQYV. DNA for the CDR3: TGTGCCAGCAGCTTAATTAAGGACAGGGGTTTATACGAGCAGTACGTC.

CDR3 nucleotides: TGTGCCAGCAGCGCGCGTATACAGGCGAACACTGAAGCTTTCTTT. This encodes CASSARIQANTEAFF. V is TRBV14 and J is TRBJ1-1; D is perhaps TRBD1 (5 bases). V was cut by 5 bases and J by 1 base, with 14 bases left in between. This CDR3 spans 15 amino acids. Germline-derived CDR1 and CDR2 are SGHDN and FVKESK.

The chain combines TRBV5-4 with TRBJ1-3; no reliable D call. Germline CDR1 SGHNT, CDR2 YYREEE (reference sequence). The V gene lost 5 bases and the J gene lost 7 bases, with 16 bases spanning the gap. This CDR3 has 14 amino acids. The DNA for the CDR3 is TGTGCCAGCAGACTCACCGTTCCAAGGAACACCATATATTTT. As protein: CASRLTVPRNTIYF.

The rearrangement uses TRBV4-3 and TRBJ1-2, with D uncertain. Germline lookup yields CDR1 LGHNA and CDR2 YSLEER. The CDR3 is made up of 15 amino acids. Trimming removed 0 bases at V and 8 bases at J, with 16 bases between. CDR3 bases: TGCGCCAGCAGCCAAGATTGGACGACTGATAGGGGCTACACCTTC. Translation: CASSQDWTTDRGYTF.

The chain carries TRBV13 and TRBJ2-5; D is perhaps TRBD1 (6 bases). The CDR3 spans 16 residues. In germline, CDR1 is PRHDT, CDR2 FYEKMQ (reference sequence). The ends were cut back, 5 bases at V and 1 base at J, with 17 bases in the middle. Here the CDR3 DNA reads TGTGCCAGCAGCGACCGGGACATCGGGGCCCAAGAGACCCAGTACTTC. Translating gives CASSDRDIGAQETQYF. The full variable domain, rest sourced from reference TRBV13 and TRBJ2-5, is AAGVIQSPRHLIKEKRETATLKCYPIPRHDTVYWYQQGPGQDPQFLISFYEKMQSDKGSIPDRFSAQQFSDYHSELNMSSLELGDSALYFCASSDRDIGAQETQYFGPGTRLLVL.

This clone was detected only a few times. J is TRBJ1-2 and V is TRBV6-5; the D gene is possibly TRBD1 (5 bases). The CDR3 totals 14 residues. Deletions cut 2 bases from V and 6 bases from J, with 13 bases between. The germline CDR1 and CDR2 sequences are MNHEY and SVGAGI. The CDR3 spells CASSYMGPSDGYTF. CDR3 bases: TGTGCCAGCAGTTACATGGGACCCTCGGATGGCTACACCTTC.

The chain uses TRBV2 and TRBJ1-2; 7 bases are shared with TRBD1. The V segment lost 7 bases and the J segment 2 bases; nucleotides outside the gene matches: 4. Looked up from germline, CDR1 is SNHLY and CDR2 is FYNNEI. The CDR3 contains 13 residues. As DNA, the CDR3 is TGTGCCAGCATTATGACAGGGAACTATGGCTACACCTTC. Translating it yields CASIMTGNYGYTF.

The genes are TRBV15 and TRBJ2-1; 8 positions match TRBD1. The CDR3 runs to 13 residues. After removal of 2 bases from V and 15 bases from J, the junction contained 9 bases not matched to a gene. Germline CDR1 LNHNV, CDR2 YYDKDF (reference sequence). CDR3 amino acids: CATSRSGTGVRFF. The CDR3 DNA is TGTGCCACCAGCAGATCCGGGACAGGTGTTAGGTTCTTC.

This clone was picked up one time. The rearrangement uses TRBV11-3 and TRBJ1-1; D is unresolved. CDR1 and CDR2 from the germline V gene are SGHNT and YENEEA. CDR3 length: 15 residues. V dropped 1 base and J dropped 0 bases, with 9 bases sitting between them. The CDR3 sequence is CASSLAGQLNTEAFF. DNA for the CDR3: TGTGCCAGCAGCTTAGCTGGGCAGCTGAACACTGAAGCTTTCTTT.

This clone was seen a handful of times. The chain combines TRBV4-3 with TRBJ1-4, with unresolved D. V shed 1 base and J shed 8 bases, with 8 bases lying between them. This CDR3 spans 13 amino acids. Germline V gives CDR1 LGHNA, CDR2 YSLEER. The CDR3 loop reads CASSQGAGEKLFF. CDR3 DNA: TGCGCCAGCAGCCAAGGGGCTGGGGAAAAACTGTTTTTT.